The 22 T cell receptor beta chains presented below share a single source sample, sequenced in a study of T-cell reconstitution after alpha-beta-depleted transplantation in children. The TCRbeta library was prepared with unique molecular identifiers. TCRdb ran MiXCR on the PCR reads and lists one entry per CDR3 protein. The data hold some 220,000 distinct CDR3 sequences, with 11% observed a single time. Sequences were derived from PBMCs, sampled before TCRalphabeta/CD19-depleted stem cell transplant. The receptor source for this set is a child less than two years old with acute myeloid leukemia, due to receive a stem cell transplant.

This clonotype has ten or more counts. The CDR3 DNA reads TGTGCCAGCAGCTTTGGGCCTCAGGGGGAAAAACTGTTTTTT. Translation: CASSFGPQGEKLFF. The chain has TRBV7-9 and TRBJ1-4, with D possibly TRBD1 on 6 matching bases. Germline-derived CDR1 and CDR2 are SEHNR and FQNEAQ (reference sequence). The CDR3 totals 14 residues. V lost 3 bases to trimming and J lost 8 bases, with 13 bases between them.

In its sample, this clonotype was seen many times. The V call is TRBV11-3, the J call TRBJ1-6; D perhaps matches TRBD1 (5 bases). This CDR3 has 15 residues. V was cut by 5 bases and J by 7 bases, with 15 bases left in between. Germline-derived CDR1 and CDR2 are SGHNT and YENEEA. CDR3 sequence: CASSKDQGGNSPLHF. CDR3 bases: TGTGCCAGCAGCAAAGACCAGGGTGGGAATTCACCCCTCCACTTT.

This clonotype was recorded at least ten times. J is TRBJ1-2 and V is TRBV12-3 or TRBV12-4; a possible D gene is TRBD1 (5 bases). V shed 2 bases and J shed 0 bases, with 7 bases lying between them. The CDR3 length is 14 residues. CDR3 in amino acids: CASSLRGTNYGYTF. The CDR3 nucleotides read TGTGCCAGCAGTTTAAGGGGAACTAACTATGGCTACACCTTC.

The sample holds many counts of this clonotype. The rearrangement links TRBV6-5 to TRBJ1-2; the match to TRBD1 covers 7 bases. The CDR3 is 13 residues long. The trim removed 8 bases at V and 3 bases at J, leaving 6 bases unmatched. Germline CDR1 is MNHEY and CDR2 is SVGAGI. CDR3 residues: CASSRDRDYGYTF. CDR3 DNA sequence: TGTGCCAGCTCCCGGGACAGAGACTATGGCTACACCTTC.

The sample holds many counts of this clonotype. V usage is TRBV7-2 and J usage is TRBJ2-7; D is ambiguous. The CDR3 has 13 residues. The germline V gene encodes CDR1 SGHTA and CDR2 FQGNSA. V lost 1 base to trimming and J lost 2 bases, with 6 bases between them. CDR3 nucleotide sequence: TGTGCCAGCAGCTTAGGGGTCCCCTACGAGCAGTACTTC. Translation: CASSLGVPYEQYF.

This clonotype occurred many times. J is TRBJ2-7 and V is TRBV20-1, with 7 nucleotides matching TRBD2. The CDR3 is 13 residues long. Trimming removed 3 bases from V and 2 bases from J; junction bases left unmatched: 4. CDR1 DFQATT and CDR2 SNEGSKA come from the germline V gene (reference sequence). CDR3 protein: CSASRGGAYEQYF. CDR3 coding DNA: TGCAGTGCTAGTCGTGGGGGGGCCTACGAGCAGTACTTC.

This clonotype has at least ten counts. The chain couples TRBV5-1 to TRBJ2-3, with TRBD2 matching 9 bases. The junction had 11 bases not matched to a gene; V was cut back by 5 bases and J by 4 bases. Germline CDR1 SGHRS, CDR2 YFSETQ. The CDR3 consists of 16 residues. The CDR3 spells CASRKEQAGGADTQYF. CDR3 in DNA: TGCGCCAGCAGGAAGGAACAAGCGGGAGGCGCAGATACGCAGTATTTT.

CDR3 DNA sequence: TGTGCCTGGAGACCCAGGGGCTACTACAATGAGCAGTTCTTC. It is translated as CAWRPRGYYNEQFF. The V call is TRBV30, the J call TRBJ2-1, with a possible D match to TRBD1 (6 bases). Germline loops: CDR1 GTSNPN, CDR2 SVGIG (reference sequence). The ends were cut back, 3 bases at V and 3 bases at J, with 12 bases in the middle. The CDR3 sequence is 14 residues long.

The rearrangement uses TRBV7-7 and TRBJ2-1, with D perhaps matching TRBD2 (6 bases). V was pared by 3 bases and J by 9 bases, with 9 bases between. Germline V gene data show CDR1 as SSHAT and CDR2 as FNYEAQ (reference sequence). The CDR3 is 12 amino acids. The CDR3 nucleotides read TGTGCCAGCAGCTTCCTCGGGGGTGAGCAGTTCTTC. Its translation: CASSFLGGEQFF.

This clonotype was counted many times. The chain has TRBV11-2 and TRBJ1-1; D is uncertain. V shed 5 bases and J shed 2 bases, with 12 bases lying between them. The CDR3 length is 14 residues. Germline-derived CDR1 and CDR2 are SGHAT and FQNNGV. CDR3 sequence (DNA): TGTGCCAGCAGCCTGACGGGGTTCAACACTGAAGCTTTCTTT. It codes for CASSLTGFNTEAFF.

In regard to this clonotype: Being one base from a much bigger clone, this may be a read error. The genes are TRBV12-3 or TRBV12-4 and TRBJ2-7, with D perhaps TRBD1 (6 bases). The length of the CDR3 is 14 residues. Trimming took off 3 bases at V and 0 bases at J, with 9 bases between the two ends. The CDR3 is CASSFGQNSYEQYF. The CDR3 DNA reads as TGTGCCAGCAGTTTCGGACAGAACTCCTACGAGCAGTACTTC.

This clonotype was detected many times. CDR3 loop: CASSLIGGEAFF. DNA for the CDR3: TGTGCCAGCAGTCTTATAGGGGGTGAAGCTTTCTTT. This chain connects TRBV12-3 or TRBV12-4 to TRBJ1-1; D is perhaps TRBD1 (6 bases). This CDR3 region has 12 residues. Trimming took off 5 bases at V and 7 bases at J, with 11 bases between the two ends.

This clonotype occurred many times. This rearrangement joins TRBV7-2 to TRBJ2-7; D remains ambiguous. Between the trimmed V and J ends, which lost 0 bases and 4 bases, there was a span of 13 bases. CDR3 size: 15 residues. The germline V gene encodes CDR1 SGHTA and CDR2 FQGNSA. The CDR3 region is CASSLARTPPYEQYF. CDR3 sequence (DNA): TGTGCCAGCAGCTTAGCTAGGACCCCTCCATACGAGCAGTACTTC. Complete variable domain (other parts from reference TRBV7-2 and TRBJ2-7): GAGVSQSPSNKVTEKGKDVELRCDPISGHTALYWYRQSLGQGLEFLIYFQGNSAPDKSGLPSDRFSAERTGGSVSTLTIQRTQQEDSAVYLCASSLARTPPYEQYFGPGTRLTVT.

At least ten counts were recorded for this clonotype. The chain carries TRBV15 and TRBJ2-5; the match to TRBD1 covers 8 bases. Trimming cost V 2 bases and J 5 bases; bases outside gene matches: 7. The germline V gene has CDR1 LNHNV and CDR2 YYDKDF (reference sequence). The CDR3 runs to 15 residues. The chain's CDR3 is CATSRPGQGQETQYF. In DNA, the CDR3 is TGTGCCACCAGCAGACCTGGACAGGGTCAGGAGACCCAGTACTTC.

This clonotype occurred many times. V gene TRBV5-1 combines with J gene TRBJ2-1; 7 bases match TRBD2. This CDR3 has 17 amino acids. Germline V CDR1 and CDR2: SGHRS, YFSETQ. Losses at the gene ends were 4 bases for V and 0 bases for J; bases not matched to a gene: 10. Here the CDR3 DNA reads TGCGCCAGCAGCAGGGAGGGTAGAGTAAGCTCCTACAATGAGCAGTTCTTC. Translation gives CASSREGRVSSYNEQFF.

This clonotype was recorded at least ten times. The chain links TRBV12-3 or TRBV12-4 to TRBJ2-3; 7 bases are shared with TRBD1. The CDR3 is made up of 14 amino acids. V was pared by 3 bases and J by 3 bases, with 3 bases of the junction left unmatched. The CDR3 DNA follows: TGTGCCAGCAGTTTGAGGGGGCGGACAGATACGCAGTATTTT. It specifies CASSLRGRTDTQYF.

This clonotype was seen repeatedly, ten times or more. This rearrangement joins TRBV11-3 to TRBJ1-6; D remains ambiguous. Germline V gene lookup returns CDR1 SGHNT and CDR2 YENEEA. The CDR3 has 12 amino acids. V was cut by 0 bases and J by 8 bases, with 2 bases left in between. CDR3 loop: CASSLEYSPLHF. In nucleotides, the CDR3 is TGTGCCAGCAGCTTAGAGTATTCACCCCTCCACTTT.

This clonotype was picked up many times. In DNA form, the CDR3 reads TGTGCCAGCAGCCCCGACAGGGGTATAGGCTATGGCTACACCTTC. Translation: CASSPDRGIGYGYTF. The chain couples TRBV7-9 to TRBJ1-2; TRBD1 matches at 8 bases. V lost 5 bases to trimming and J lost 4 bases; unmatched junction nucleotides: 9. Per the germline V gene, CDR1 is SEHNR and CDR2 is FQNEAQ (reference sequence). The CDR3 consists of 15 residues.

This clonotype has a count of ten or more. The chain is built from TRBV14 and TRBJ2-1; no definite D call. Trimming stripped 4 bases from V and 4 bases from J, with 8 bases between. CDR3 length equals 13 residues. Per the germline V gene, CDR1 is SGHDN and CDR2 is FVKESK. The CDR3: CASSRGIYNEQFF. CDR3 coding DNA: TGTGCCAGCAGCCGTGGGATTTACAATGAGCAGTTCTTC.

This clonotype was counted many times. The rearrangement joins TRBV5-1 to TRBJ1-2; 7 bases are shared with TRBD1. J was trimmed by 7 bases and V by 0 bases; bases with no gene match: 6. Germline CDR1 and CDR2: SGHRS and YFSETQ. This CDR3 is 14 amino acids long. The CDR3 DNA reads as TGCGCCAGCAGCTTGGACAGGGGAGGGTCTGGCTACACCTTC. This codes for CASSLDRGGSGYTF. Supplemented by reference TRBV5-1 and TRBJ1-2, the full variable domain reads KAGVTQTPRYLIKTRGQQVTLSCSPISGHRSVSWYQQTPGQGLQFLFEYFSETQRNKGNFPGRFSGRQFSNSRSEMNVSTLELGDSALYLCASSLDRGGSGYTFGSGTRLTVV.

This clonotype was picked up many times. This rearrangement joins TRBV6-1 to TRBJ2-2, with a tentative D call TRBD2 (5 bases). Trimming took 7 bases from V and 7 from J, leaving 16 bases between them. Germline CDR1 and CDR2: MNHNS and SASEGT. This CDR3 comprises 14 residues. The DNA for the CDR3 is TGTGCCAGCACCCGACGGGAACCGAGCGGGGAGCTGTTTTTT. Its protein product is CASTRREPSGELFF.

Points on this clonotype: A much larger clone sits a single nucleotide away, making a read error possible. The DNA for the CDR3 is TGTACCAGCAGCCAAGACAGATTAAGGCAGTACTTC. Protein sequence: CTSSQDRLRQYF. This chain joins TRBV3-1 and TRBJ2-7, with a possible D match to TRBD1 (5 bases). This CDR3 has 12 residues. Looked up from germline, CDR1 is LGHDT and CDR2 is YNNKEL (reference sequence).